This T cell receptor beta chain was found in a study of T cell responses to AZD1222 COVID-19 vaccine. About the research overall: Second-dose schedules of about 4 or about 12 weeks were combined.

With regard to this clone: Its antigen is not known.

The V end lost 1 base, the J end lost 5 bases, and 8 bases lay between the germline ends. Germline CDR1 is LNHDA and CDR2 is SQIVND (reference sequence). This CDR3 spans 13 amino acids. The study's findings and limits: Repertoire collection took place solely once the T cell response had peaked. The donor cohort was predominantly white British with a female majority, and clonal diversity may have been underestimated. Of the AZD1222 recipients, only five to seven were seropositive at baseline.

The repertoire was sequenced with immunoSEQ multiplex PCR; TCRdb's copy has only in-frame clones and lacks some. The data hold 180,000 or so clones, with 90% to 95% observed a single time. Sequencing was performed on peripheral blood, taken on day 0 of AZD1222 vaccination. The sequence was obtained from an adult in good health. The chain joins TRBV19 to TRBJ1-1; no reliable D call. CDR3 sequence reads: CASSIAGVTEAFF. CDR3 in DNA: TGTGCCAGTAGTATAGCGGGAGTGACTGAAGCTTTCTTT. The full variable domain, its missing parts supplied by reference TRBV19 and TRBJ1-1, is DGGITQSPKYLFRKEGQNVTLSCEQNLNHDAMYWYRQDPGQGLRLIYYSQIVNDFQKGDIAEGYSVSREKKESFPLTVTSAQKNPTAFYLCASSIAGVTEAFFGQGTRLTVV.